The rows below give T cell receptor beta chains drawn from one sample of a study of human T cells and chemical hapten exposure. MiXCR, applied by TCRdb to the reads, yields one record per CDR3 protein. The table lists around 120,000 distinct CDR3 sequences, over 7% of them singletons. The sample taken for sequencing was whole blood. Receptor source: a human donor in good health. Some clones in this sample may be carry-over from other donors' samples. CDR3s include the opening cysteine and the closing phenylalanine or tryptophan. D genes are given only for firm matches. Not every row has a clone size; where given, it reads once, few, many or a size class.

TRBV7-2	TRBJ1-1	TRBD1	few	TGTGCCAGCAGCTCTACAGGGGGAACAAAACGAGCTTTCTTT	CASSSTGGTKRAFF
TRBV6-6	TRBJ1-4	TRBD1	many	TGTGCCAGCAGAAACGGACAGGGCGAAGCCGAAAAACTGTTTTTT	CASRNGQGEAEKLFF
TRBV20-1	TRBJ2-7	NA	many	TGCAGTGCTAGAGATACAGGGTCCTTCGAGCAGTACTTC	CSARDTGSFEQYF
TRBV6-1	TRBJ2-5	NA	many	TGTGCCAGCAGCCTTAGGGGCGAGGCGGAGACCCAGTACTTC	CASSLRGEAETQYF
TRBV7-2	TRBJ1-5	TRBD1	many	TGTGCCAGCAGCTTAGTCGGACAGGGGGGTCGGCCCCAGCATTTT	CASSLVGQGGRPQHF
TRBV29-1	TRBJ2-1	NA	few	TGCAGTACTCAGGAGCTAGTCCCGGACAATGAGCAGTTCTTC	CSTQELVPDNEQFF
TRBV6-2/TRBV6-3	TRBJ1-1	NA	many	TGTGCCAGCAGTTACGAGAGGAACAGGCGACGTTATTTGAACACTGAAGCTTTCTTT	CASSYERNRRRYLNTEAFF
TRBV5-4	TRBJ1-1	TRBD1	NA	TGTGCCAGCAGTCGTCCGGGACAGGGGAACACTGAAGCTTTCTTT	CASSRPGQGNTEAFF
TRBV4-3	TRBJ1-2	NA	many	TGCGCCAGCAGCCAAGATACTAATTATGGCTACACCTTC	CASSQDTNYGYTF
TRBV12-3/TRBV12-4	TRBJ1-1	NA	many	TGTGCCAGCAGTTTAGAACATTACACTGAAGCTTTCTTT	CASSLEHYTEAFF
TRBV20-1	TRBJ1-1	NA	many	TGCAGTGCTAGAGATGACACTAACACTGAAGCTTTCTTT	CSARDDTNTEAFF
TRBV20-1	TRBJ1-2	NA	many	TGCAGTGCTAGCTCGTCGTCCTATGGCTACACCTTC	CSASSSSYGYTF
TRBV12-3/TRBV12-4	TRBJ1-2	NA	many	TGTGCCAGCAGTTTATTTCTTGTGGGAGGCTACACCTTC	CASSLFLVGGYTF
TRBV6-5	TRBJ2-7	TRBD1	many	TGTGCCAGCAGAATGACAGGGAACTCCTACGAGCAGTACTTC	CASRMTGNSYEQYF
TRBV7-9	TRBJ2-1	NA	NA	TGTGCCAGCAGCTCCCGTCTAAGTGAGGATGAGCAGTTCTTC	CASSSRLSEDEQFF
TRBV2	TRBJ2-7	TRBD2	few	TGTGCCAGCAGATCGCCGGGACTAGCGGACTACGAGCAGTACTTC	CASRSPGLADYEQYF
TRBV29-1	TRBJ2-3	TRBD2	few	TGCAGCGTTGTGATCCTAGCGGGAGGCCGGACAGATACGCAGTATTTT	CSVVILAGGRTDTQYF
TRBV20-1	TRBJ2-7	NA	NA	TGCAGTGCTAGAGATCGGAGGGCGGACTCCTACGAGCAGTACTTC	CSARDRRADSYEQYF
TRBV2	TRBJ2-7	NA	NA	TGTGCCAGCAGCGGGTCGAGAGAACTAACAGGGCTGGCCTACGAGCAGTACTTC	CASSGSRELTGLAYEQYF
TRBV30	TRBJ1-5	TRBD1	few	TGTGCCTGGAGTAGCGCAACAACAGGGGGCGAGCAGCCCCAGCATTTT	CAWSSATTGGEQPQHF
TRBV6-1	TRBJ1-5	NA	many	TGTGCCAGTATTGGCTGGTCGGGACCAGGTAGCAATCAGCCCCAGCATTTT	CASIGWSGPGSNQPQHF
TRBV7-8	TRBJ1-5	NA	NA	TGTGCCAGCAGCGCCCGCCCCGGGAGCAATCAGCCCCAGCATTTT	CASSARPGSNQPQHF
TRBV5-4	TRBJ2-3	TRBD2	few	TGTGCCAGCAGCTCACTAGCGGGAGGGCGGGGAGATACGCAGTATTTT	CASSSLAGGRGDTQYF
TRBV6-2/TRBV6-3	TRBJ2-7	NA	NA	TGTGCCAGCAGTTACCCAACACTCGAGCAGTACTTC	CASSYPTLEQYF
TRBV2	TRBJ2-7	NA	few	TGTGCCAGCAGTGATTGGAGGGAGCCTCGGGACGAGCAGTACTTC	CASSDWREPRDEQYF
TRBV7-2	TRBJ2-5	NA	few	TGTGCCAGCAGCTTAGTCGCTAGACAAGAGACCCAGTACTTC	CASSLVARQETQYF
TRBV27	TRBJ2-5	NA	NA	TGTGCCAGCAGTTTCAGGGGTCAGACCCAGTACTTC	CASSFRGQTQYF
TRBV12-3/TRBV12-4	TRBJ2-7	NA	many	TGTGCCAGCAGTTTTAACCCGGCCTACGAGCAGTACTTC	CASSFNPAYEQYF
TRBV5-1	TRBJ2-7	NA	many	TGCGCCAGCAGCCCCTCCCCCACAGGTGGAGGGTACGAGCAGTACTTC	CASSPSPTGGGYEQYF
TRBV9	TRBJ2-1	NA	NA	TGTGCCAGCAGCGTAGGGGGGTCGGACAGAAGGGATGAGCAGTTCTTC	CASSVGGSDRRDEQFF
TRBV29-1	TRBJ2-1	TRBD1	few	TGCAGCGTGGGGACAGACTCCTACAATGAGCAGTTCTTC	CSVGTDSYNEQFF